The entry below gives a single T cell receptor (beta chain) sequence along with its context. This clone may be a read error of a much larger clone one base away. This specimen belongs to a study of blood T cells in healthy people across ages. The germline V gene has CDR1 MNHEY and CDR2 SVGAGI. Trimming removed 7 bases from V and 7 bases from J; junction bases left unmatched: 7. This CDR3 has 14 residues. It was with a sample-barcoded 5' primer and a J-beta primer mix that a second PCR of roughly 7 to 12 cycles was run. TCRdb called the 5' RACE reads again in MiXCR, with one record for every CDR3 protein. The sample lists about 600,000 distinct CDR3 sequences, 47% seen once, with 20% to 25% in the top ten.

The receptor's source is a man older than 75 in good health. This chain connects TRBV6-5 to TRBJ2-7; TRBD2 agrees at 13 bases. The sample taken for sequencing was blood. CDR3 sequence reads: CASIGLAGVGEQYF. The CDR3 nucleotides are TGTGCCAGCATTGGACTAGCGGGAGTGGGTGAGCAGTACTTC.